This TCR beta chain emerged from a study of shared clonotypes between healthy human individuals. Findings and limits, study-wide: Sampling covered nothing but blood. Tissue TCR repertoires likely differ from those found in blood. Non-shared clonotypes showed lower generation probabilities than clonotypes common to all four donors. It was observed that roughly 5% of naive CD4 clonotypes were shared across a handful of donors.

The germline V and J ends were trimmed by 6 bases and 6 bases, with 20 bases remaining between them. Germline assignment: CDR1 SGDLS and CDR2 YYNGEE. The CDR3 consists of 15 residues. Deep-level running was used for the assay. Generated by immunoSEQ multiplex PCR, the TCRdb table keeps only in-frame clones and is missing some. The repertoire includes 2 million to 2.5 million clones, 85% to 95% of them detected once, and 0.3% to 0.4% sits in the top ten. Of note for this clone: Its antigen is not identified.

The chain recombines TRBV9 with TRBJ2-3; D possibly matches TRBD1 or TRBD2 (8 bases each). The sequenced material came from naive CD4+ T cells from PBMCs. Subset meaning: CD45RA+ positively selected. The TCR comes from a man between 18 and 29 years old in good health. Some clones in this sample may be carry-over from other donors' samples. The CDR3 nucleotides read TGTGCCAGCACCGAGCGGGAGACAGGGGTCGATACGCAGTATTTT. It yields the protein CASTERETGVDTQYF.